This TCR beta chain was captured in a study of blood T cell repertoires in COVID-19. Study in general: Both acute and convalescent COVID-19 samples were obtained from the United States, Italy and Spain.

Germline V CDR1 and CDR2: MNHEY, SVGAGI. The V segment lost 2 bases and the J segment 6 bases; nucleotides outside the gene matches: 12. The CDR3 contains 16 residues. Those enrolled, adults aged roughly 18 to 89 years, came from about two dozen US areas. For recovered donors of Cohort 3, there were two negative PCRs, clearance, or symptom resolution. Original methodology: Estimation of nucleated cell counts relied on the amplification of reference gene primers. Repertoires were generated with immunoSEQ multiplex PCR, while TCRdb's copy carries only in-frame clones and drops some. V and J calls and clone size are copied from that table; D and trimming were computed from the DNA. The sample includes approximately 300,000 clones, about 89% of them seen just once.

This receptor was obtained from a woman aged 18-35 years who had recovered from COVID-19. Input material: PBMCs or T cells enriched from blood (not recorded which). This sequence joins TRBV6-5 and TRBJ1-2; TRBD1 matches 7 bases. The CDR3 nucleotides read TGTGCCAGCAGTTACCACGGTGAGGGACAGTCCGATGGCTACACCTTC. As protein: CASSYHGEGQSDGYTF.